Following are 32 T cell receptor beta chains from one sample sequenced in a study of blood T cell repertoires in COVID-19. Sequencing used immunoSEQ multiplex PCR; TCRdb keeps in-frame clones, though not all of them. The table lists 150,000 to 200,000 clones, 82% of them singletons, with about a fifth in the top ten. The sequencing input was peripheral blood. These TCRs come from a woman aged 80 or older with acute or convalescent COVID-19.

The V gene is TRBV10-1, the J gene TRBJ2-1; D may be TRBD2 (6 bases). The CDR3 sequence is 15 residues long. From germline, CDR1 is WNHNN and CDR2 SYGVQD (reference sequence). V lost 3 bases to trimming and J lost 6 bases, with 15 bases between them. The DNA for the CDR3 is TGCGCCAGCAGTGATGGCGGGACGGGATCCAATGAGCAGTTCTTC. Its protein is CASSDGGTGSNEQFF.

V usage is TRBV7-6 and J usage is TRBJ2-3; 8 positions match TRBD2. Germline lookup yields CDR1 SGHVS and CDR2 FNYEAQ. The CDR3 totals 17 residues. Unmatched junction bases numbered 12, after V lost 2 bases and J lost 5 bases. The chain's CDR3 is CASSLSLLREVGDTQYF. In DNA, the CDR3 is TGTGCCAGCAGCTTATCCCTCTTGCGGGAGGTTGGAGATACGCAGTATTTT.

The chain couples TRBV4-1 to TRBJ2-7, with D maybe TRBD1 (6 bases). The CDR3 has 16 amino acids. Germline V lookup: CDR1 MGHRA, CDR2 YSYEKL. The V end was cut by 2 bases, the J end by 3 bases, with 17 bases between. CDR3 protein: CASSQFLGTPFYEQYF. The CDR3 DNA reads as TGCGCCAGCAGCCAATTTCTCGGGACACCGTTCTACGAGCAGTACTTC.

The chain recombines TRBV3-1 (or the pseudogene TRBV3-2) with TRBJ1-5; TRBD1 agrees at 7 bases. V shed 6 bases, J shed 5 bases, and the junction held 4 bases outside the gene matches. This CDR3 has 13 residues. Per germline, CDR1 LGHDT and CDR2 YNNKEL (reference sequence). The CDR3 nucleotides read TGTGCCAGCAGTTACACAGGGGATCAGCCCCAGCATTTT. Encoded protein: CASSYTGDQPQHF.

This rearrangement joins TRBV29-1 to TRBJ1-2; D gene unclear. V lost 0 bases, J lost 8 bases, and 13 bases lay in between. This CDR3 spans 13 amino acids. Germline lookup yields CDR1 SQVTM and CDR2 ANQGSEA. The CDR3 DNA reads TGCAGCGTTGAAGATCTTGGGAGGATGGGCTACACCTTC. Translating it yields CSVEDLGRMGYTF.

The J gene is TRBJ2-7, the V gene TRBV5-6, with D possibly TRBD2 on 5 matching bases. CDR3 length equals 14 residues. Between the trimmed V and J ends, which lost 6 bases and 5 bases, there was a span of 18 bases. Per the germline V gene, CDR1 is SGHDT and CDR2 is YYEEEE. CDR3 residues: CASTRGWARNEQYF. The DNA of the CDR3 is TGTGCCAGCACCCGGGGTTGGGCGAGAAACGAGCAGTACTTC.

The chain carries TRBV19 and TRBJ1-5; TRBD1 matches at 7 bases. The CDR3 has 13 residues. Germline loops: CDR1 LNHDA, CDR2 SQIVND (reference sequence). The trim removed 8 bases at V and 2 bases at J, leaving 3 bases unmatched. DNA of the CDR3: TGTGCCAGTGCTACAGGGGGCAATCAGCCCCAGCATTTT. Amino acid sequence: CASATGGNQPQHF. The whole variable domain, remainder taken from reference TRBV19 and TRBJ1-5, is DGGITQSPKYLFRKEGQNVTLSCEQNLNHDAMYWYRQDPGQGLRLIYYSQIVNDFQKGDIAEGYSVSREKKESFPLTVTSAQKNPTAFYLCASATGGNQPQHFGDGTRLSIL.

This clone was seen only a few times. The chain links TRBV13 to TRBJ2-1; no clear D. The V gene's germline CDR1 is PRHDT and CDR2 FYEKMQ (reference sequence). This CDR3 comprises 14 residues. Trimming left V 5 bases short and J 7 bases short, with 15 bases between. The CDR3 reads CASSPERLANEQFF. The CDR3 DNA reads TGTGCCAGCAGCCCAGAGCGCCTGGCAAATGAGCAGTTCTTC.

CDR3 protein: CASSRAAAGNTEAFF. CDR3 nucleotide sequence: TGTGCCAGCAGTCGCGCGGCGGCTGGAAACACTGAAGCTTTCTTT. The J gene is TRBJ1-1, the V gene TRBV28, with D uncertain. Trimming shortened V by 5 bases and J by 2 bases, and 15 bases separated the two germline ends. Germline V gene lookup returns CDR1 MDHEN and CDR2 SYDVKM. The CDR3 extends over 15 amino acids.

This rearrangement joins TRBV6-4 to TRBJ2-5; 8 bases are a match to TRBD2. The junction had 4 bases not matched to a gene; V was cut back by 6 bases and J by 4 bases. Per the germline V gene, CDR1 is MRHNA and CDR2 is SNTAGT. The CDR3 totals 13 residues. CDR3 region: CASSQRERETQYF. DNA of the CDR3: TGTGCCAGCAGCCAGCGGGAGAGAGAGACCCAGTACTTC.

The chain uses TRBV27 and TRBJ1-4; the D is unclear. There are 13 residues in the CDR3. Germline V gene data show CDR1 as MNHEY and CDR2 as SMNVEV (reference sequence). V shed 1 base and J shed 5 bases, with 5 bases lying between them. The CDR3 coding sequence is TGTGCCAGCAGTTTATTTGAGAATGAAAAACTGTTTTTT. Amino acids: CASSLFENEKLFF.

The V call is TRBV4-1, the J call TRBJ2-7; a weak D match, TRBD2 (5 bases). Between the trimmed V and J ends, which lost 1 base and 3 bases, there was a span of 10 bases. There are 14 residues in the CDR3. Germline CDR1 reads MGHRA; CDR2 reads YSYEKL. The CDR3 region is CASSQVKGDYEQYF. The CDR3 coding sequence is TGCGCCAGCAGCCAAGTAAAGGGAGACTACGAGCAGTACTTC.

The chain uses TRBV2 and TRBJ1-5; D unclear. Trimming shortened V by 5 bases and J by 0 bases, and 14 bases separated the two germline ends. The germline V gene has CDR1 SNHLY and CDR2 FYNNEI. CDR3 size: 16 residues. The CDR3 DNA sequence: TGTGCCAGCAGTTCGGGGAGACATTATAGCAATCAGCCCCAGCATTTT. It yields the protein CASSSGRHYSNQPQHF.

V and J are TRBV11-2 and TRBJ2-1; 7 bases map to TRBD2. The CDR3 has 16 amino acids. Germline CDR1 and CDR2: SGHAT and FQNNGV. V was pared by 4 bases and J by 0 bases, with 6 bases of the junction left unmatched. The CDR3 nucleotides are TGTGCCAGCAGCTCTAGCGGTTTCAGCTCCTACAATGAGCAGTTCTTC. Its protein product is CASSSSGFSSYNEQFF.

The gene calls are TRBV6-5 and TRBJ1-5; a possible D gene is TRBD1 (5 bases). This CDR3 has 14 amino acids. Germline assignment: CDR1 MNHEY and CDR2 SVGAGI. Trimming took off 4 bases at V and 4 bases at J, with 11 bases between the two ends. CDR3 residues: CASSSQGLNQPQHF. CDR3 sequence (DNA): TGTGCCAGCAGTTCCCAGGGCCTAAATCAGCCCCAGCATTTT.

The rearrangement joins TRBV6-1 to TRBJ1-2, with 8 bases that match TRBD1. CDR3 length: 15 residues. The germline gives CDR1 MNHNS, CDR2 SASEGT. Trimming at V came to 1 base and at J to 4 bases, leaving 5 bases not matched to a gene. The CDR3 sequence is CASSEGQGAPYGYTF. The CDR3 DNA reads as TGTGCCAGCAGTGAAGGGCAGGGGGCACCCTATGGCTACACCTTC.

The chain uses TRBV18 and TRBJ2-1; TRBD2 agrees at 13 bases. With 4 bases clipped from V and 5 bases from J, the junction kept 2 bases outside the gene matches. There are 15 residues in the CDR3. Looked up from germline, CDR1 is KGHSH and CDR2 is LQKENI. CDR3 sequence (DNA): TGTGCCAGCTCACTCGGACTAGCGGGAGACAATGAGCAGTTCTTC. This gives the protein CASSLGLAGDNEQFF.

CDR3 DNA: TGTGCCAGCAGCCAGACAGTTTTAAATCAGCCCCAGCATTTT. As protein: CASSQTVLNQPQHF. The V call is TRBV11-1, the J call TRBJ1-5, with D possibly TRBD1 on 5 matching bases. This CDR3 spans 14 amino acids. Germline loops: CDR1 SGHAT, CDR2 FQDESV (reference sequence). The V end lost 5 bases, the J end lost 4 bases, and 12 bases lay between the germline ends.

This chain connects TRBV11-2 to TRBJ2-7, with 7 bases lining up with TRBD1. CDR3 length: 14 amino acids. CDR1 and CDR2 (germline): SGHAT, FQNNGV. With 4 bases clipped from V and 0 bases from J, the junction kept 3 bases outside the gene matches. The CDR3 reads CASSWTGSSYEQYF. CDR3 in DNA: TGTGCCAGCAGCTGGACAGGAAGCTCCTACGAGCAGTACTTC.

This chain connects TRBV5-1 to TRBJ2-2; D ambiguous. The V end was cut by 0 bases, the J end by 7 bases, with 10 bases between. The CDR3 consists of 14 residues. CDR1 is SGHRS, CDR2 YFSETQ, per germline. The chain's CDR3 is CASSLGSVDGELFF. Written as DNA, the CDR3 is TGCGCCAGCAGCTTGGGCTCTGTAGACGGGGAGCTGTTTTTT.

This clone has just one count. CDR3 in DNA: TGCGCCAGCAGGGTCAGGACAGGGATGAACACTGAAGCTTTCTTT. It codes for CASRVRTGMNTEAFF. The V gene is TRBV5-1, the J gene TRBJ1-1; 8 nucleotides line up with TRBD1. This CDR3 spans 15 amino acids. V gave up 5 bases and J gave up 0 bases; unmatched junction bases: 6. Germline CDR1 is SGHRS and CDR2 is YFSETQ.

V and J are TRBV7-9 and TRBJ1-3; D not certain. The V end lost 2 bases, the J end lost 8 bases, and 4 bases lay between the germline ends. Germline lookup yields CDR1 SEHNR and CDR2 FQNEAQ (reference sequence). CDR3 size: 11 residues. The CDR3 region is CASSLLDTIYF. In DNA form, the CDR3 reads TGTGCCAGCAGCTTACTTGACACCATATATTTT.

The CDR3 nucleotides read TGTGCCAGCTCACTCATGGGCCTGAACACTGAAGCTTTCTTT. This translates into CASSLMGLNTEAFF. The rearrangement joins TRBV18 to TRBJ1-1; D uncertain. The CDR3 totals 14 residues. In germline, CDR1 is KGHSH, CDR2 LQKENI. V dropped 4 bases and J dropped 0 bases, with 9 bases sitting between them.

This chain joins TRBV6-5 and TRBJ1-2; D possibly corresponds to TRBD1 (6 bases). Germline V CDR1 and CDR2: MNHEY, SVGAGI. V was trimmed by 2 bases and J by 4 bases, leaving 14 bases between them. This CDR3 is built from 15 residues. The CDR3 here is CASSYDRTGFYGYTF. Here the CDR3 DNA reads TGTGCCAGCAGTTACGACCGAACAGGGTTCTATGGCTACACCTTC.

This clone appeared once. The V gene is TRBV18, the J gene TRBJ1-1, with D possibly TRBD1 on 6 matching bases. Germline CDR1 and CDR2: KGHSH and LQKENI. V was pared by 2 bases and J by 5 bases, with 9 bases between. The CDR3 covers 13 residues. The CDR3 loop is CASSPVQGTEAFF. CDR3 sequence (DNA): TGTGCCAGCTCACCAGTCCAGGGGACTGAAGCTTTCTTT.

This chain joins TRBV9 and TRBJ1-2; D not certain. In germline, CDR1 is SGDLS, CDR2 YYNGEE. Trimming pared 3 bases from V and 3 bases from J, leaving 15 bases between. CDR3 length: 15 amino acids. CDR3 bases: TGTGCCAGCAGCGGCACTCTCACCCTCGACTATGGCTACACCTTC. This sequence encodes CASSGTLTLDYGYTF.

The CDR3 here is CSASAGQGREQYF. The CDR3 nucleotides are TGCAGTGCTAGTGCGGGACAGGGTCGCGAGCAGTACTTC. The chain is built from TRBV20-1 and TRBJ2-7; the match to TRBD1 covers 9 bases. CDR1 and CDR2 from the germline V gene are DFQATT and SNEGSKA (reference sequence). This CDR3 region has 13 residues. J was trimmed by 6 bases and V by 3 bases; bases with no gene match: 6.

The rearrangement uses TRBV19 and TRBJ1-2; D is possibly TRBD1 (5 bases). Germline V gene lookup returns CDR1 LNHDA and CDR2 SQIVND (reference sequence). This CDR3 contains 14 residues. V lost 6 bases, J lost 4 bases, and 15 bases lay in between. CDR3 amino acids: CASSPSAGSYGYTF. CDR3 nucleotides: TGTGCCAGTAGCCCCTCGGCAGGGTCCTATGGCTACACCTTC.

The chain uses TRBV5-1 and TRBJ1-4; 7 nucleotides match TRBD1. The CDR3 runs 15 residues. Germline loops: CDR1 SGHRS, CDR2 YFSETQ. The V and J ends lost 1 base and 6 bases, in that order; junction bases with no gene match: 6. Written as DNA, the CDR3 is TGCGCCAGCAGCTTGCTTCAGGGGGTTGATGAAAAACTGTTTTTT. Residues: CASSLLQGVDEKLFF.

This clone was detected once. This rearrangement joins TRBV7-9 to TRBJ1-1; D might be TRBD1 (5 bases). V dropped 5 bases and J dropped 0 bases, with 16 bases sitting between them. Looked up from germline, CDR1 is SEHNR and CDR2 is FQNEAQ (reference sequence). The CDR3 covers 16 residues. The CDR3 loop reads CASSHPGKGLNTEAFF. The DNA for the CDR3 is TGTGCCAGCAGCCACCCCGGTAAGGGGCTGAACACTGAAGCTTTCTTT. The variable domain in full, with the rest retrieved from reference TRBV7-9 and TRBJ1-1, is DTGVSQNPRHKITKRGQNVTFRCDPISEHNRLYWYRQTLGQGPEFLTYFQNEAQLEKSRLLSDRFSAERPKGSFSTLEIQRTEQGDSAMYLCASSHPGKGLNTEAFFGQGTRLTVV.

CDR3 loop: CASSFQNTEAFF. The CDR3 nucleotides are TGTGCCAGCAGCTTTCAGAACACTGAAGCTTTCTTT. The chain joins TRBV7-9 to TRBJ1-1; D is uncertain. CDR3 length: 12 residues. Germline V gene sequence: CDR1 SEHNR, CDR2 FQNEAQ (reference sequence). V was cut by 3 bases and J by 1 base, with 3 bases left in between.

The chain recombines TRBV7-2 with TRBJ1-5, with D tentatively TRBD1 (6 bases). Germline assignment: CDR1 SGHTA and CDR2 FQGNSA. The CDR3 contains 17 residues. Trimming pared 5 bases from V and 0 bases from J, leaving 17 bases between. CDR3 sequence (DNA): TGTGCCAGCAGCCGTTTTTCCGGGACAAATAGCAATCAGCCCCAGCATTTT. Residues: CASSRFSGTNSNQPQHF.